This paragraph covers one TCR beta chain sequence. A much bigger clone sits one base away, suggesting this may be a read error. This sample was included in a study of Graves' ophthalmopathy and Graves' hyperthyroidism. This CDR3 comprises 13 residues. Germline CDR1 SEHNR, CDR2 FQNEAQ (reference sequence). Researchers turned away patients with other autoimmune diseases, uncontrolled infections, pregnancy or lactation. RNA transcripts provided the template for amplifying TCR beta CDR3 regions. A first-round RT-PCR used HTBI primers, followed by a second-round multiplex PCR. TCRdb passed the multiplex PCR reads through MiXCR, listing each CDR3 protein once. The repertoire holds 900,000 to 1,200,000 distinct CDR3 sequences, with roughly two fifths as singletons.

The receptor was isolated from an adult man with Graves' hyperthyroidism. The specimen was peripheral blood or thyroid tissue (not recorded which). This chain links TRBV7-9 with TRBJ1-3, with a weak D call TRBD1 (5 bases). This CDR3 reads CASTLGALETPYF. The DNA for the CDR3 is TGTGCCAGCACCTTAGGGGCTCTGGAAACACCATATTTT.